This entry describes one T cell receptor (beta chain). Antigen: not known. Per germline, CDR1 PRHDT and CDR2 FYEKMQ (reference sequence). CDR3 length: 14 residues. V lost 6 bases, J lost 3 bases, and 12 bases lay in between. The donors, all of them Caucasian adults, lived in Nashville, Tennessee. This specimen comes from a study of shared clonotypes between healthy human individuals. Study-wide results and caveats: The study sampled only blood, and tissue repertoires likely differ.

Per the original data handling: Junction-only sequences produced by ImmunoSEQ had no quality scores, so filtering differed. TCRdb's copy holds only in-frame clones and misses some; the assay was immunoSEQ multiplex PCR. V, J and clone size are taken as reported in that table, and D and trimming were inferred from the DNA itself. In the table there are under 600,000 clones, roughly four fifths of which are singletons. The chain links TRBV13 to TRBJ2-4; tentative D call: TRBD2 (6 bases). The sequence was collected from a woman in her thirties or forties in good health. Some clones in this sample may be carry-over from other donors' samples. The sample consisted of PBMCs. The CDR3 spells CASRVGGGKNIQYF. CDR3 sequence (DNA): TGTGCCAGCAGGGTCGGGGGTGGCAAAAACATTCAGTACTTC.